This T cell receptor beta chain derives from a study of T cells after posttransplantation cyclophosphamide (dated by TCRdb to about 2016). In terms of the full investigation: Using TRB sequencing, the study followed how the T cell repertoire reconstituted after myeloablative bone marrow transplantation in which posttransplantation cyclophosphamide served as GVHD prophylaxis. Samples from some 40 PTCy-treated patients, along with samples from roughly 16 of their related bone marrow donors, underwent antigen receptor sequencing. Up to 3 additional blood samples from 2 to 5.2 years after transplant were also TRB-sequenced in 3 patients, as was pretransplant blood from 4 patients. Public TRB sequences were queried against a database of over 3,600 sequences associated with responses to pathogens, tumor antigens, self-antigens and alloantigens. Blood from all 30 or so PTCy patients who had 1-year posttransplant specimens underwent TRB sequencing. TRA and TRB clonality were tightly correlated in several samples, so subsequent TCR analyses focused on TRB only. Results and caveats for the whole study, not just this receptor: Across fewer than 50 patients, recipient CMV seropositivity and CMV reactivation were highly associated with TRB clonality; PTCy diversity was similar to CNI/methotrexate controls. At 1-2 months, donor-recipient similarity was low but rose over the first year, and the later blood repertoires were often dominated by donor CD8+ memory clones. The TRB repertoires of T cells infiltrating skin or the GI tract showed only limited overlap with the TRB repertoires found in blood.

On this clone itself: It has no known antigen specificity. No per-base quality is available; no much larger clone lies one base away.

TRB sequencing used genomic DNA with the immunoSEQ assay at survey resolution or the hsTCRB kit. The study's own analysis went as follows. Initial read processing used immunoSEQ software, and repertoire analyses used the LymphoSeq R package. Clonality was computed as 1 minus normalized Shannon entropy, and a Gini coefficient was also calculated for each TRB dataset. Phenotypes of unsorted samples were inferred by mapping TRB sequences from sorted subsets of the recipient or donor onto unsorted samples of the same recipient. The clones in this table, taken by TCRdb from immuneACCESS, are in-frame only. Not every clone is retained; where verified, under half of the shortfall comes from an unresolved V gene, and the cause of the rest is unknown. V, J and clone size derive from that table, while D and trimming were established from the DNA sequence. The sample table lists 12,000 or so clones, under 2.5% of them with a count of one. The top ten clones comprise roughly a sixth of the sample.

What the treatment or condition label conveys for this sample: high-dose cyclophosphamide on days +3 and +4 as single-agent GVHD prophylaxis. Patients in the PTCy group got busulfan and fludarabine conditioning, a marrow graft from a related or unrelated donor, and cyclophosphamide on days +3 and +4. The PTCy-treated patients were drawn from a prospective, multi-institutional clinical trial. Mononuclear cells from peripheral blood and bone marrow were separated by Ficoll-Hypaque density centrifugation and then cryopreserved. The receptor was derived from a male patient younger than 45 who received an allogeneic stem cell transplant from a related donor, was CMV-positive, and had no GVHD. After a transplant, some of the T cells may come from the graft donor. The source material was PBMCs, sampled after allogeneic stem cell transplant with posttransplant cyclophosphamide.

The CDR3 reads CSVEDPGSGYTF. The bases are TGCAGCGTTGAAGATCCGGGGAGCGGCTACACCTTC. The V and J genes are TRBV29-1 and TRBJ1-2; the D gene remains uncertain. There are 12 amino acids in the CDR3, from cysteine to phenylalanine inclusive. Only CDR3 DNA remains: 36 bases, in frame from the first base. According to the germline V gene, CDR1 reads SQVTM and CDR2 reads ANQGSEA. V and J are truncated by 0 bases and 8 bases respectively, leaving an intervening sequence of 10 bases.